The 4 T cell receptor beta chains reported below all come from one sample, sequenced in a study of early stage breast cancer tumors. The protocol was immunoSEQ multiplex PCR, while the TCRdb copy is restricted to in-frame clones and leaves out a portion. The repertoire includes some 58,000 clones, over 60% of them detected once, and roughly 3.4% sits in the top ten. The material sequenced was blood. These receptors were obtained from a person in their thirties with breast cancer.

This sequence joins TRBV27 and TRBJ2-7; a possible D gene is TRBD2 (6 bases). CDR1 is MNHEY and CDR2 is SMNVEV in the germline V gene (reference sequence). The CDR3 runs 12 residues. V was pared by 6 bases and J by 3 bases, with 9 bases between. CDR3 sequence: CASSLGGYEQYF. CDR3 DNA: TGTGCCAGCAGCCTGGGGGGCTACGAGCAGTACTTC.

The V and J genes are TRBV6-5 and TRBJ2-6; no definite D call. The CDR3 has 14 amino acids. Trimming cost V 10 bases and J 0 bases, with 10 bases left between them. Germline V gene lookup returns CDR1 MNHEY and CDR2 SVGAGI. In nucleotides, the CDR3 is TGTGCCACCTTATGGAGCTCTGGGGCCAACGTCCTGACTTTC. Protein: CATLWSSGANVLTF.

The chain couples TRBV30 to TRBJ2-7; tentative D call: TRBD1 (6 bases). CDR3 length: 11 residues. Germline values: CDR1 GTSNPN, CDR2 SVGIG (reference sequence). Trimming stripped 7 bases from V and 2 bases from J, with 9 bases between. CDR3 coding DNA: TGTGCCTTACAGGGCACCTACGAGCAGTACTTC. Amino acid sequence: CALQGTYEQYF.

This clone was observed a few times. The chain joins TRBV16 to TRBJ1-6; D gene unclear. Looked up from germline, CDR1 is KGHSY and CDR2 is FQNENV. This CDR3 is built from 16 residues. The V end lost 3 bases, the J end lost 0 bases, and 9 bases lay between the germline ends. CDR3: CASSHVGSSYNSPLHF. The CDR3 DNA reads as TGTGCCAGCAGCCACGTAGGGAGCTCCTATAATTCACCCCTCCACTTT.